What follows is one TCR beta chain and its context. The antigen remains undetermined. The sample is drawn from a study of cytomegalovirus exposure and HLA in healthy donors. PCR employed 60 Vbeta and 13 Jbeta primers. Here immunoSEQ multiplex PCR was the method, and the copy in TCRdb shows in-frame clones only, minus some. This sample carries 130,000 to 150,000 clones, around 80% of them seen once, and the ten largest clones take about 2.5%. General study points: Accounts indicate the classifier identified cytomegalovirus status with strong specificity and sensitivity.

Sample: PBMCs. The sequence derives from a boy aged 2-15 years in good health and CMV-seronegative.

This chain's CDR3 is CASSSTGTGFTGANVLTF. The CDR3 DNA follows: TGTGCCAGCAGCTCAACCGGGACAGGATTTACTGGGGCCAACGTCCTGACTTTC. The chain is built from TRBV5-5 and TRBJ2-6; TRBD1 matches 8 bases. The CDR3 extends over 18 amino acids. V was pared by 3 bases and J by 2 bases, with 10 bases of the junction left unmatched. Germline values: CDR1 SGHKS, CDR2 YYEKEE (reference sequence).